One and the same sample provided the 32 T cell receptor beta chains below, sequenced in a study of PD-1 blockade in classical Hodgkin lymphoma. Sequencing used immunoSEQ multiplex PCR; TCRdb keeps in-frame clones, though not all of them. The data contain about 40,000 clones, about 87% of them singletons. Patients all relapsed after autologous stem cell transplantation, and there was variation in brentuximab vedotin exposure. This material consisted of peripheral blood mononuclear cells (PBMCs), taken at baseline. The receptors were gathered from a human donor with classical Hodgkin lymphoma.

The chain links TRBV5-1 to TRBJ2-7; 9 positions agree with TRBD1. The germline V gene has CDR1 SGHRS and CDR2 YFSETQ. This CDR3 region has 15 residues. V dropped 4 bases and J dropped 5; count of bases not matched to a gene: 10. CDR3 amino acids: CASSRQQGAVHEQYF. The CDR3, as DNA: TGCGCCAGCAGCAGACAACAGGGGGCTGTGCACGAGCAGTACTTC.

The rearrangement links TRBV18 to TRBJ1-2; D is perhaps TRBD1 (5 bases). CDR3 length: 15 amino acids. V was trimmed by 3 bases and J by 3 bases, leaving 14 bases between them. CDR1 and CDR2 from the germline V gene are KGHSH and LQKENI. As DNA, the CDR3 is TGTGCCAGCTCACCGGGGATAGGGGCAGACTATGGCTACACCTTC. It specifies CASSPGIGADYGYTF.

In this sample, this clone turned up once. The rearrangement links TRBV2 to TRBJ2-2, with D possibly matching TRBD1 (5 bases). The CDR3 has 16 amino acids. Trimming cost V 2 bases and J 0 bases, with 10 bases left between them. Germline CDR1 and CDR2: SNHLY and FYNNEI. The CDR3: CASSEQGPTNTGELFF. CDR3 bases: TGTGCCAGCAGTGAACAGGGCCCCACGAACACCGGGGAGCTGTTTTTT.

This clone turned up a few times. This chain connects TRBV7-2 to TRBJ1-1; D gene uncertain. The CDR3 is 11 residues long. The ends were cut back, 5 bases at V and 5 bases at J, with 6 bases in the middle. Looked up from germline, CDR1 is SGHTA and CDR2 is FQGNSA. DNA of the CDR3: TGTGCCAGCAGCCTAGGTACTGAAGCTTTCTTT. Its translation is CASSLGTEAFF.

The V call is TRBV4-3, the J call TRBJ2-1; tentative D call: TRBD2 (7 bases). This CDR3 comprises 14 residues. The V gene's germline CDR1 is LGHNA and CDR2 YSLEER. Deletions cut 3 bases from V and 4 bases from J, with 10 bases between. The CDR3 nucleotides are TGCGCCAGCAGCCAGGGGGGGCGGTACAATGAGCAGTTCTTC. The encoded protein is CASSQGGRYNEQFF.

The chain joins TRBV28 to TRBJ2-5; 9 bases are shared with TRBD2. Unmatched junction bases numbered 7, after V lost 1 base and J lost 4 bases. This CDR3 spans 16 amino acids. Germline loops: CDR1 MDHEN, CDR2 SYDVKM. DNA of the CDR3: TGTGCCAGCAGTTTATATAGCGGGAGAGGAGGAGAGACCCAGTACTTC. It codes for CASSLYSGRGGETQYF.

The V call is TRBV5-1, the J call TRBJ1-3; D gene uncertain. The V gene lost 0 bases and the J gene lost 0 bases, with 7 bases spanning the gap. The CDR3 consists of 15 residues. Per the germline V gene, CDR1 is SGHRS and CDR2 is YFSETQ. The CDR3 sequence is CASSLAALSGNTIYF. In nucleotides, the CDR3 is TGCGCCAGCAGCTTGGCCGCTCTCTCTGGAAACACCATATATTTT.

The chain uses TRBV7-3 and TRBJ2-1; 15 bases map to TRBD2. Germline trimming cut 4 bases from V and 6 bases from J; bases unmatched to any gene: 10. CDR1 is SGHTA and CDR2 is FQGTGA in the germline V gene. This CDR3 has 18 residues. In DNA, the CDR3 is TGTGCCAGCAGCTCCGGGACTAGCGGGGGGACCCCTTCCAATGAGCAGTTCTTC. It is translated as CASSSGTSGGTPSNEQFF.

This chain links TRBV5-6 with TRBJ1-5; D remains unclear. The V end was cut by 0 bases, the J end by 2 bases, with 9 bases between. Germline V lookup: CDR1 SGHDT, CDR2 YYEEEE. The CDR3 sequence is 15 residues long. The CDR3 reads CASSLVQARNQPQHF. CDR3 DNA: TGTGCCAGCAGCTTGGTGCAGGCTCGCAATCAGCCCCAGCATTTT.

This clone was seen more than once but under ten times. The chain joins TRBV9 to TRBJ1-1, with D possibly matching TRBD1 (5 bases). CDR3 length equals 17 residues. The V gene lost 0 bases and the J gene lost 0 bases, with 15 bases spanning the gap. The germline gives CDR1 SGDLS, CDR2 YYNGEE. CDR3 loop: CASSVAATATMNTEAFF. The CDR3, as DNA: TGTGCCAGCAGCGTAGCCGCGACAGCCACTATGAACACTGAAGCTTTCTTT.

The chain recombines TRBV29-1 with TRBJ1-2; D is undetermined. The germline V gene has CDR1 SQVTM and CDR2 ANQGSEA. This CDR3 has 11 residues. V lost 4 bases and J lost 4, with 7 bases in between. CDR3 amino acids: CSVGTVYGYTF. The CDR3 bases are TGCAGCGTTGGAACAGTCTATGGCTACACCTTC.

The chain joins TRBV18 to TRBJ1-2; the D is unclear. The CDR3 has 17 residues. V was shortened by 3 bases and J by 5 bases, with 22 bases between the two germline ends. Germline CDR1 KGHSH, CDR2 LQKENI. The CDR3 DNA sequence: TGTGCCAGCTCACCTCTCCCGCCCGATGCCGGCTTGTATGGCTACACCTTC. Protein product: CASSPLPPDAGLYGYTF.

The V and J genes are TRBV6-6 and TRBJ2-1; D might be TRBD1 (5 bases). Trimming cost V 6 bases and J 9 bases, with 9 bases left between them. There are 11 residues in the CDR3. The germline CDR1 and CDR2 sequences are MNHNY and SVGAGI (reference sequence). The CDR3 region is CASSLRGEQFF. As DNA, the CDR3 is TGTGCCAGCAGCTTAAGGGGTGAGCAGTTCTTC.

The CDR3 bases are TGTGCCAGCAATTCCCTTCGGGGACAGCCCTACGAGCAGTACTTC. This translates into CASNSLRGQPYEQYF. The J gene is TRBJ2-7, the V gene TRBV6-5; 7 bases fit TRBD1. The CDR3 contains 15 residues. Per germline, CDR1 MNHEY and CDR2 SVGAGI. The J segment lost 2 bases and the V segment lost 7 bases, leaving 11 bases of the junction unmatched.

The J gene is TRBJ1-2, the V gene TRBV7-2, with a tentative D call TRBD1 (5 bases). The CDR3 has 14 residues. Trimming removed 5 bases at V and 7 bases at J, with 17 bases between. The germline V gene has CDR1 SGHTA and CDR2 FQGNSA. The CDR3 sequence is CASSPREGRGGYTF. In DNA, the CDR3 is TGTGCCAGCAGCCCCCGGGAAGGGAGGGGTGGCTACACCTTC.

The chain uses TRBV7-8 and TRBJ1-5, with D maybe TRBD1 (5 bases). The CDR3 sequence is 15 residues long. With 2 bases removed from V and 4 bases from J, the gap between germline ends came to 12 bases. Germline lookup yields CDR1 SGHVS and CDR2 FQNEAQ. The CDR3 DNA sequence: TGTGCCAGCAGCTTATTGAACGGGGCGAATCAGCCCCAGCATTTT. This translates into CASSLLNGANQPQHF.

V usage is TRBV19 and J usage is TRBJ2-7, with TRBD1 matching over 8 bases. The V and J ends lost 4 bases and 4 bases, in that order; junction bases with no gene match: 18. Germline-derived CDR1 and CDR2 are LNHDA and SQIVND (reference sequence). The CDR3 runs to 18 residues. The CDR3 loop is CASSTRTGTSALIYEQYF. CDR3 DNA: TGTGCCAGTAGTACGAGGACAGGGACGAGTGCCCTCATTTACGAGCAGTACTTC.

This sequence joins TRBV18 and TRBJ2-5, with 11 bases lining up with TRBD2. The J segment lost 5 bases and the V segment lost 4 bases, leaving 6 bases of the junction unmatched. Germline V lookup: CDR1 KGHSH, CDR2 LQKENI. This CDR3 region has 15 residues. The CDR3 DNA is TGTGCCAGCTCACGTGGACTAGCGGGTGGGGAGACCCAGTACTTC. Translation: CASSRGLAGGETQYF. Full variable domain (missing parts from reference TRBV18 and TRBJ2-5): NAGVMQNPRHLVRRRGQEARLRCSPMKGHSHVYWYRQLPEEGLKFMVYLQKENIIDESGMPKERFSAEFPKEGPSILRIQQVVRGDSAAYFCASSRGLAGGETQYFGPGTRLLVL.

J is TRBJ2-5 and V is TRBV30, with TRBD2 matching over 7 bases. This CDR3 comprises 15 residues. J gave up 5 bases and V 8 bases, and 17 bases lay outside the gene matches. Germline CDR1 GTSNPN, CDR2 SVGIG (reference sequence). The CDR3 bases are TGTGCCGGCAGTGCTAAGGGCGGGGGTCGGGAGACCCAGTACTTC. It translates to CAGSAKGGGRETQYF.

The chain uses TRBV19 and TRBJ1-5; D may be TRBD1 (6 bases). Germline CDR1 and CDR2: LNHDA and SQIVND (reference sequence). V was pared by 3 bases and J by 11 bases, with 23 bases between. The CDR3 has 16 amino acids. The CDR3 is CASSIEGQSPRGAQHF. In DNA, the CDR3 is TGTGCCAGTAGTATTGAGGGCCAGTCCCCTAGGGGGGCCCAGCATTTT.

This clone was recorded a few times. This chain connects TRBV7-2 to TRBJ2-3, with a possible D match to TRBD1 (5 bases). The CDR3 runs 13 residues. V was trimmed by 5 bases and J by 4 bases, leaving 10 bases between them. Germline lookup yields CDR1 SGHTA and CDR2 FQGNSA. The CDR3 region has the DNA TGTGCCAGCAGCCAAACGACAGCAGATACGCAGTATTTT. Encoded protein: CASSQTTADTQYF.

J is TRBJ1-1 and V is TRBV7-2; D perhaps matches TRBD1 (5 bases). The V gene lost 0 bases and the J gene lost 6 bases, with 11 bases spanning the gap. Germline V lookup: CDR1 SGHTA, CDR2 FQGNSA. The CDR3 sequence is 14 residues long. The CDR3 DNA sequence: TGTGCCAGCAGCTTAGCGGGGGGAAGTCCTGAAGCTTTCTTT. Amino acid sequence: CASSLAGGSPEAFF.

The CDR3 nucleotides read TGTGCCAGCAGCGCCCGACAGGGTAATCAGCCCCAGCATTTT. This translates into CASSARQGNQPQHF. The genes are TRBV7-2 and TRBJ1-5; 7 nucleotides line up with TRBD1. The CDR3 is 14 residues long. CDR1 and CDR2 from the germline V gene are SGHTA and FQGNSA. J lost 4 bases, V lost 5 bases, and 5 bases had no gene match. Full variable domain (rest looked up from reference TRBV7-2 and TRBJ1-5): GAGVSQSPSNKVTEKGKDVELRCDPISGHTALYWYRQSLGQGLEFLIYFQGNSAPDKSGLPSDRFSAERTGGSVSTLTIQRTQQEDSAVYLCASSARQGNQPQHFGDGTRLSIL.

The genes are TRBV6-6 and TRBJ2-2; D call uncertain. Deletions cut 0 bases from V and 5 bases from J, with 7 bases between. CDR1 MNHNY and CDR2 SVGAGI come from the germline V gene (reference sequence). The CDR3 spans 14 residues. The CDR3, as DNA: TGTGCCAGCAGTTACTCGGTGGGGACCGGGGAGCTGTTTTTT. This sequence encodes CASSYSVGTGELFF.

This chain uses TRBV27 with TRBJ2-7, with D perhaps given as TRBD1 or TRBD2 (5 bases each). V gave up 2 bases and J gave up 4 bases, with 15 bases separating them. CDR3 length: 15 amino acids. Germline-derived CDR1 and CDR2 are MNHEY and SMNVEV (reference sequence). The CDR3 protein is CASSLGGDPYYEQYF. CDR3 nucleotides: TGTGCCAGCAGTTTAGGTGGGGACCCCTATTACGAGCAGTACTTC.

The genes are TRBV7-8 and TRBJ1-6; perhaps TRBD1 as D (6 bases). CDR1 and CDR2 from the germline V gene are SGHVS and FQNEAQ. This CDR3 comprises 16 residues. Trimming took 0 bases from V and 6 from J, leaving 12 bases between them. In DNA, the CDR3 is TGTGCCAGCAGCTTAGCGACGGCAGGGGTTAATTCACCCCTCCACTTT. Translating gives CASSLATAGVNSPLHF.

This clone came up once. The chain is built from TRBV6-6 and TRBJ1-4; D gene uncertain. The CDR3 runs 16 residues. V dropped 6 bases and J dropped 1 base, with 15 bases sitting between them. CDR1 is MNHNY, CDR2 SVGAGI, per germline (reference sequence). The CDR3 region is CASSLPSPGTNEKLFF. The CDR3 DNA reads TGTGCCAGCAGCCTGCCCTCCCCCGGAACTAATGAAAAACTGTTTTTT.

The chain combines TRBV18 with TRBJ2-7; no firm D call. The V gene lost 5 bases and the J gene lost 4 bases, with 24 bases spanning the gap. Looked up from germline, CDR1 is KGHSH and CDR2 is LQKENI. The CDR3 covers 17 residues. For the CDR3, the DNA is TGTGCCAGCTCAAGCAGGTCCGAGCCCGTCCCTTTTTACGAGCAGTACTTC. This translates into CASSSRSEPVPFYEQYF.

The CDR3 DNA follows: TGTGCCAGCAGCTCGCTCCGGGACAGGGAAAATTCACCCCTCCACTTT. Protein sequence: CASSSLRDRENSPLHF. The J gene is TRBJ1-6, the V gene TRBV5-6; 9 bases align to TRBD1. The CDR3 spans 16 residues. J gave up 7 bases and V 3 bases, and 8 bases lay outside the gene matches. From germline, CDR1 is SGHDT and CDR2 YYEEEE.

The chain is built from TRBV6-1 and TRBJ2-3; 8 bases are shared with TRBD2. The CDR3 loop spans 14 amino acids. V dropped 10 bases and J dropped 0; count of bases not matched to a gene: 6. Per the germline V gene, CDR1 is MNHNS and CDR2 is SASEGT. The CDR3 nucleotides read TGTGCCACCGACCGGGGGGGCAGCACAGATACGCAGTATTTT. It codes for CATDRGGSTDTQYF.

The V call is TRBV6-6, the J call TRBJ2-2; D is unresolved. V lost 5 bases, J lost 1 base, and 11 bases lay in between. From germline, CDR1 is MNHNY and CDR2 SVGAGI (reference sequence). CDR3 length equals 15 residues. The CDR3, as DNA: TGTGCCAGCAGTCCCCACGGCGTGAACACCGGGGAGCTGTTTTTT. Its protein product is CASSPHGVNTGELFF.

The V call is TRBV5-1, the J call TRBJ2-7; D perhaps matches TRBD2 (7 bases). This CDR3 is built from 14 residues. Per the germline V gene, CDR1 is SGHRS and CDR2 is YFSETQ. The V and J ends lost 2 bases and 2 bases respectively, with 11 bases between them. CDR3 sequence (DNA): TGCGCCAGCAGCTTTGAGGGGGGGACCTACGAGCAGTACTTC. This encodes CASSFEGGTYEQYF.